This T cell receptor (beta chain) was retrieved from a study of STAT5B mutations in CD4+ large granular lymphocyte leukemia. Germline CDR1 MGHRA, CDR2 YSYEKL. Trimming pared 2 bases from V and 8 bases from J, leaving 16 bases between. This CDR3 has 15 amino acids. This was a survey-level run. Sequencing was performed with immunoSEQ multiplex PCR; in TCRdb, only in-frame clones are kept and a portion is missing. There are about 32,000 clones in the sample; roughly 72% occur only once, and 2% lies in the top ten. Sequencing was carried out using CD4+ T cells from blood buffy coats. This sequence originates from a human donor in good health. The chain has TRBV4-1 and TRBJ2-1; D may match TRBD1 or TRBD2 (5 bases each). The CDR3: CASSQNRDPGDEQFF. CDR3 sequence (DNA): TGCGCCAGCAGCCAAAACCGGGACCCCGGTGATGAGCAGTTCTTC.